These T cell receptor beta chains were read from a single sample in a study of T cells in Graves' hyperthyroidism and ophthalmopathy. TCRdb used MiXCR to reprocess the multiplex PCR reads, holding one entry per CDR3 protein. The profile covers fewer than 500,000 distinct CDR3 sequences, with more than 14% appearing a single time and roughly a fifth taken by the ten largest. Sequencing was done on a sample of blood. The receptors shown here come from a woman aged 25-40 years with Graves' ophthalmopathy. Each CDR3 is given with its conserved first and last residue. The order of the fields is CDR3 protein, V gene, CDR3 length.

CDR3aa: CAISDGTGAEAFF; v_gene: TRBV10-3; len: 13
CDR3aa: CASSEASYEQYF; v_gene: TRBV3-1; len: 12
CDR3aa: CSASRGQLNQPQHF; v_gene: TRBV20-1; len: 14
CDR3aa: CSARVPGVRETQYF; v_gene: TRBV20-1; len: 14
CDR3aa: CSARGGGAGQETQYF; v_gene: TRBV20-1; len: 15
CDR3aa: CASSPLGLAGGLNEQFF; v_gene: TRBV5-1; len: 17
CDR3aa: CASSNQGFRETQYF; v_gene: TRBV7-9; len: 14
CDR3aa: CASKTGFGNSPLHF; v_gene: TRBV12-3/TRBV12-4; len: 14
CDR3aa: CASGVNGESTDTQYF; v_gene: TRBV6-1; len: 15
CDR3aa: CAISAGRSGGDGELFF; v_gene: TRBV10-3; len: 16
CDR3aa: CASSVVGTPSSYEQYF; v_gene: TRBV2; len: 16
CDR3aa: CASSYRDQPQHF; v_gene: TRBV6-1; len: 12
CDR3aa: CSAPFELNQPQHF; v_gene: TRBV20-1; len: 13
CDR3aa: CASSWRMTDLYQPQHF; v_gene: TRBV27; len: 16
CDR3aa: CASSPSGNQGLGKNIQYF; v_gene: TRBV5-4; len: 18
CDR3aa: CATSGGAAETQYF; v_gene: TRBV15; len: 13
CDR3aa: CASSLSGIGELFF; v_gene: TRBV7-9; len: 13